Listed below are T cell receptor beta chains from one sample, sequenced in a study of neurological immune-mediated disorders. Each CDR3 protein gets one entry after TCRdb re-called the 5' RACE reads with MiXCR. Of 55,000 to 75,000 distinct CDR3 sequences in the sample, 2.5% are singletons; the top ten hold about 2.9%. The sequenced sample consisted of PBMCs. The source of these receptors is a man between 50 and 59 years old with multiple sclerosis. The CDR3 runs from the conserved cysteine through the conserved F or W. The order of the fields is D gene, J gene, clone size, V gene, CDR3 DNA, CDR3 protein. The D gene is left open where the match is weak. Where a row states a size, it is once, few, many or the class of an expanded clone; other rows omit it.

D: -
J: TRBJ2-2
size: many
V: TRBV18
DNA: TGTGCCAGCTCACCGACTAGACGGGACACCGGGGAGCTGTTTTTT
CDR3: CASSPTRRDTGELFF

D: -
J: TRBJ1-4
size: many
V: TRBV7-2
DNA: TGTGCCAGCAGCCCATCGAGCAGCGCAACTAATGAAAAACTGTTTTTT
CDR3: CASSPSSSATNEKLFF

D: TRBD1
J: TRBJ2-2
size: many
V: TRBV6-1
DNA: TGTGCCAGCATCCTGGGACAGGCGAACACCGGGGAGCTGTTTTTT
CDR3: CASILGQANTGELFF

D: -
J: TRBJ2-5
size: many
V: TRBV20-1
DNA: TGCAGTGCAACACCCCCGCCGGAGACCCAGTACTTC
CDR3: CSATPPPETQYF

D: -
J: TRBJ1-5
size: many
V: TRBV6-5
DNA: TGTGCCAGCAGTCGCTTGGGTCCTCTAGGTCAGCCCCAGCATTTT
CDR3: CASSRLGPLGQPQHF

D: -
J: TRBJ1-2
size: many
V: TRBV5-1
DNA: TGCGCCAGCAGCCCTGACGGCTATGGCTACACCTTC
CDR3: CASSPDGYGYTF

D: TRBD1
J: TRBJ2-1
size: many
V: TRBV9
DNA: TGTGCCAGCAGTACTACTCAGGGGGCGGTTGATGAGCAGTTCTTC
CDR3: CASSTTQGAVDEQFF

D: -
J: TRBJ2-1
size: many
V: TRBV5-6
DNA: TGTGCCAGCAGCTTACTCAGGGCTGAGCAGTTCTTC
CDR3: CASSLLRAEQFF

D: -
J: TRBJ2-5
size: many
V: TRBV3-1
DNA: TGTGCCAGCAGCCCCAAGAGGGAGACCCAGTACTTC
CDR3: CASSPKRETQYF

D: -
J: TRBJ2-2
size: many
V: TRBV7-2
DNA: TGTGCCAGCAGCCCCACACCCGGGGAGCTGTTTTTT
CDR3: CASSPTPGELFF

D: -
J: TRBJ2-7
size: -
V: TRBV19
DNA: TGTGCCAGTAGCCGGGACTTCTCCTACGAGCAGTACTTC
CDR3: CASSRDFSYEQYF